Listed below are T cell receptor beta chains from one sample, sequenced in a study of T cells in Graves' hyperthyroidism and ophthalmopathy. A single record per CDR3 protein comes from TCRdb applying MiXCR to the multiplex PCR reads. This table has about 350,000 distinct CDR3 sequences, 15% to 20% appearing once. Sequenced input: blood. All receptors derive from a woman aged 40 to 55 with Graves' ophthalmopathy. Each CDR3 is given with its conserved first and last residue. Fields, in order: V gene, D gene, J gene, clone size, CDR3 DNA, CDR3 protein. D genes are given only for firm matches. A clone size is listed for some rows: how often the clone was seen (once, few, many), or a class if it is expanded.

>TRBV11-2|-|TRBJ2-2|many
TGTGCCAGCAGCACCCGGGTGGGGTCGACCGGGGAGCTGTTTTTT
CASSTRVGSTGELFF
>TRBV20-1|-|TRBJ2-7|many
TGCAGTGCTAGAAGTCGGCGGAACTCCTACGAGCAGTACTTC
CSARSRRNSYEQYF
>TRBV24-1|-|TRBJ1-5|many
TGTGCCACCAGCCCAGGTGGCCTCCTCGGGCCCCAGCATTTT
CATSPGGLLGPQHF
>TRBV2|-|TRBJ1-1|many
TGTGCCAGCATCGGCAGGGCGGGTTCCACTGAAGCTTTCTTT
CASIGRAGSTEAFF
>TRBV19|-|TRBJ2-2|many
TGTGCCAGTACCTGGGGGGCGCAGGGCACCGGGGAGCTGTTTTTT
CASTWGAQGTGELFF
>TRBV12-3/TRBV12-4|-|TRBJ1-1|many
TGTGCCAGCAGTTTGCACAGGTGGGGTTTCCCTGAAGCTTTCTTT
CASSLHRWGFPEAFF
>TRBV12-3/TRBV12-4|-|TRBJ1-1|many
TGTGCCAGCAGTTTAGCGTCCCAATCTGGGCGAGCTTTCTTT
CASSLASQSGRAFF
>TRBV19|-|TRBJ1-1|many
TGTGCCAGTAGCCGGACCAGGGGTCCTGAAGCTTTCTTT
CASSRTRGPEAFF
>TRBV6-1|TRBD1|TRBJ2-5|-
TGTGCCAGCGACCTGGGACAGGGTAGGGAGACCCAGTACTTC
CASDLGQGRETQYF
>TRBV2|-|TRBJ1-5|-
TGTGCCAGCAGTGAAGGGGGTGGCGGCAATCAGCCCCAGCATTTT
CASSEGGGGNQPQHF
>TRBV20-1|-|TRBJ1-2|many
TGCAGTGCTAGAGATGAGAACCGAAACTATGGCTACACCTTC
CSARDENRNYGYTF
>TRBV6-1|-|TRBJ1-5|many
TGTGCCAGCAGTGAAGTGGGTAGGGGAGGTAGCAATCAGCCCCAGCATTTT
CASSEVGRGGSNQPQHF
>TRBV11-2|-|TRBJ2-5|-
TGTGCCAGCAGGCCTACCGGGACTTTTCTTCTTCAAAAGACCCAGTACTTC
CASRPTGTFLLQKTQYF
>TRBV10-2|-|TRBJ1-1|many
TGCGCCAGCACCCGAGCCGGGAACACTGAAGCTTTCTTT
CASTRAGNTEAFF
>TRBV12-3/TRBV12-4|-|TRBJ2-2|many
TGTGCCAGCAGTTTAGTAGGGGACACCGGGGAGCTGTTTTTT
CASSLVGDTGELFF
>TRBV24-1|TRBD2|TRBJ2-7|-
TGTGCCACCAGTGATTTAGGACTAGCGGGATACGAGCAGTACTTC
CATSDLGLAGYEQYF
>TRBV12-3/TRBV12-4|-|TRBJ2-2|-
TGTGCCAGCAGTTTGAGGCTCCTAAACACCGGGGAGCTGTCTTTT
CASSLRLLNTGELSF
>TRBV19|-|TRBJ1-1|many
TGTGCCAGTAGTTTAAGCTGGGCTGGTGGCACTGAAGCTTTCTTT
CASSLSWAGGTEAFF
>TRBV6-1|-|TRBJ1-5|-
TGTGCCAGCAGTGAATACGTAGCGGGGAGTCAGCCCCAGCATTTT
CASSEYVAGSQPQHF
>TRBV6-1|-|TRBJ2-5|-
TGTGCCAGCACTGGGGTCGAGCGGACCCAGTACTTC
CASTGVERTQYF
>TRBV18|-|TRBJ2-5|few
TGCGCCAGCTCACGCAAAAGCCAAGAGACCCAGTACTTC
CASSRKSQETQYF
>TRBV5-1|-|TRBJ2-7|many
TGCGCCAGCCTACAGAGGAGCTCCTACGAGCAGTACTTC
CASLQRSSYEQYF
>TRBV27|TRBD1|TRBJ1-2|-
TGTGCCAGCAGTACCAGGACAGGGAACTATGGCTACACCTTC
CASSTRTGNYGYTF
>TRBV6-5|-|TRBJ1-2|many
TGTGCCAGCAGTTACTCCGGGGACTCTCATTTGGAGGGCTACACCTTC
CASSYSGDSHLEGYTF
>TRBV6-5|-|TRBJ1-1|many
TGTGCCAGCAGTTACACGACCGCGGACACTGAAGCTTTCTTT
CASSYTTADTEAFF
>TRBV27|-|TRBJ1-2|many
TGTGCCAGCAGTCCTCAGACAGGTTATGACTACACCTTC
CASSPQTGYDYTF
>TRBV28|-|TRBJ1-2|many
TGTGCCAGCAGTTTCCCCCTGGGGCATAACTATGGCTACACCTTC
CASSFPLGHNYGYTF
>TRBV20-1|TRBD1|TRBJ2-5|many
TGCAGTGCAAGCGTTCCGGGACAGCAAGAGACCCAGTACTTC
CSASVPGQQETQYF
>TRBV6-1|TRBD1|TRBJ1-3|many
TGTGCCAGCAGTCCCAGGGGGGGCTCTGGAAACACCATATATTTT
CASSPRGGSGNTIYF
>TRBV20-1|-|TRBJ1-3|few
TGCACTGCTAGAGTGGCAGGGGTTGCTGGAAACACCATATATTTT
CTARVAGVAGNTIYF
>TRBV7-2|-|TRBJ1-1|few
TGTGCCAGCAGCTTAGACCGTATTTCCACTGAAGCTTTCTTT
CASSLDRISTEAFF
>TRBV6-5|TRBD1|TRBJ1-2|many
TGTGCCAGCAGAAGGGGACAGGGGATAGATGGCTACACCTTC
CASRRGQGIDGYTF
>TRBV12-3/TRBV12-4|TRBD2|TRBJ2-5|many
TGTGCCAGCAGTTCAACAAGGGGACTAGCCGCGACCCAGTACTTC
CASSSTRGLAATQYF
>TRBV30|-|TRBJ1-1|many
TGTGCCTGGACTGAGGGGAAAACTGAAGCTTTCTTT
CAWTEGKTEAFF
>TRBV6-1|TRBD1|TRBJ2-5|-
TGTGCCAGCAGGCCAGGGGGCGGTCAAGAGACCCAGTACTTC
CASRPGGGQETQYF
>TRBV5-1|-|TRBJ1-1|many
TGCGCCAGCAGCCCCGGGGAGACACTGAACACTGAAGCTTTCTTT
CASSPGETLNTEAFF
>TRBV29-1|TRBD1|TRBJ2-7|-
TGCAGCGCCGGTCGACAGGGTCCCTACGAGCAGTACTTC
CSAGRQGPYEQYF
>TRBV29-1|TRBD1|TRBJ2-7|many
TGCAGCGTTGAAGAGAAAAGAGCGACAGGGACCTACGAGCAGTACTTC
CSVEEKRATGTYEQYF
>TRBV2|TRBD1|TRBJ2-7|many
TGTGCCAGCAGTAACCTTCCACAGGGGGGATCCTACGAGCAGTACTTC
CASSNLPQGGSYEQYF
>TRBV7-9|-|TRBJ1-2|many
TGTGCCAGCAGCTTGGGAGGGGCAAATGGCTACACCTTC
CASSLGGANGYTF
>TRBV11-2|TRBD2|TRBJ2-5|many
TGTGCCAGCAGCTTCGGACTAGCGGGAGAGACCCAGTACTTC
CASSFGLAGETQYF
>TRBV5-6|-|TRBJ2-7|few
TGTGCCAGCAGCTTGTCTGGGGACCCTGGGGAGCAGTACTTC
CASSLSGDPGEQYF
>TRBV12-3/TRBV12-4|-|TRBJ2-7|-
TGTGCCAGCAGTGAAGATTGGGGCAGCGAGCAGTACTTC
CASSEDWGSEQYF
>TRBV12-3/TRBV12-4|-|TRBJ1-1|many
TGTGCCAGCAGTTGGGACAAGAACACTGAAGCTTTCTTT
CASSWDKNTEAFF